This TCR beta chain was observed in a study of Graves' ophthalmopathy and Graves' hyperthyroidism. General study results and limits: The majority of expanded thyroid clonotypes above 0.001 frequency also occurred in blood. The study's model predicted ophthalmopathy progression at 65% to 71% sensitivity and 72% to 85% specificity.

Amplification from RNA transcripts yielded the TCR beta CDR3 regions. The workflow started with a first-round RT-PCR run with HTBI primers and then moved on to a second-round multiplex PCR. TCRdb used MiXCR to reprocess the multiplex PCR reads, holding one entry per CDR3 protein. Seen here are about 740,000 distinct CDR3 sequences, roughly 40% observed once, and the top ten hold 44%. Notes on this clonotype: As yet, its antigen is unknown.

Germline V lookup: CDR1 SGHAT, CDR2 FQNNGV. This CDR3 is 13 amino acids long. Trimming removed 6 bases at V and 5 bases at J, with 11 bases between. If patients had other autoimmune diseases, uncontrolled infections, pregnancy or lactation, they were excluded. The PBMCs used were ones drawn from over 9.5 ml of fresh peripheral blood. The source of this sequence is an adult man with Graves' ophthalmopathy. The sequenced material came from peripheral blood. The rearrangement links TRBV11-2 to TRBJ1-5; perhaps TRBD1 as D (6 bases). The CDR3: CASSLNRDQPQHF. Here the CDR3 DNA reads TGTGCCAGCAGTTTAAACAGGGATCAGCCCCAGCATTTT.